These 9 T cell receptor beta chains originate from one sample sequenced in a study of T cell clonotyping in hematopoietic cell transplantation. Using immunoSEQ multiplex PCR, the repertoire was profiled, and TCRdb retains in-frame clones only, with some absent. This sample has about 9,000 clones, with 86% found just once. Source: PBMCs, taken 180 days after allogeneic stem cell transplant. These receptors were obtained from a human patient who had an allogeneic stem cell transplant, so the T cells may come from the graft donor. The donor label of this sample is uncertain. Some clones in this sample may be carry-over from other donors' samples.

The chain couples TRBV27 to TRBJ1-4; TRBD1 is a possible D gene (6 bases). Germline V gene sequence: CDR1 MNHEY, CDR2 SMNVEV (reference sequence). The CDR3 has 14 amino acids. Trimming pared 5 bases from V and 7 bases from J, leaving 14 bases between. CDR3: CASSPRGQPEKLFF. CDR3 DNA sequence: TGTGCCAGCAGTCCCCGCGGACAGCCTGAAAAACTGTTTTTT. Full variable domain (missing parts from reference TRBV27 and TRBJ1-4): EAQVTQNPRYLITVTGKKLTVTCSQNMNHEYMSWYRQDPGLGLRQIYYSMNVEVTDKGDVPEGYKVSRKEKRNFPLILESPSPNQTSLYFCASSPRGQPEKLFFGSGTQLSVL.

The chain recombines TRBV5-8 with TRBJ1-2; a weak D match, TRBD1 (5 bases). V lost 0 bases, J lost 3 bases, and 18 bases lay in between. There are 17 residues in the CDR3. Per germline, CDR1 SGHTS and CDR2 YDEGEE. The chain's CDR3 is CASSLDAGRMMHYGYTF. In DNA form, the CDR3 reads TGTGCCAGCAGCTTGGATGCAGGGCGTATGATGCACTATGGCTACACCTTC.

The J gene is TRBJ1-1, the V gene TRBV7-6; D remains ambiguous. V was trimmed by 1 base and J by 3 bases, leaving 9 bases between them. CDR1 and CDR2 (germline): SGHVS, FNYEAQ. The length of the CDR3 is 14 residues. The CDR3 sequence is CASSLEGRYTEAFF. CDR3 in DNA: TGTGCCAGCAGCTTAGAGGGAAGGTACACTGAAGCTTTCTTT.

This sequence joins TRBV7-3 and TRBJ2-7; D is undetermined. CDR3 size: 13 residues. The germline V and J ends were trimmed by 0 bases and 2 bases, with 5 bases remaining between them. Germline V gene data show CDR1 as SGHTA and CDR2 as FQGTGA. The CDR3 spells CASSLTGTYEQYF. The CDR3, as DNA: TGTGCCAGCAGCTTAACTGGGACCTACGAGCAGTACTTC.

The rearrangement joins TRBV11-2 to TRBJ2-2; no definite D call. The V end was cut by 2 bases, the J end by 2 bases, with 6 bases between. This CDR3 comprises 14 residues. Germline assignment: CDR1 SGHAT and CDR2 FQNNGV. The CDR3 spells CASSLPPNTGELFF. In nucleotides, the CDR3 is TGTGCCAGCAGCTTACCCCCCAACACCGGGGAGCTGTTTTTT.

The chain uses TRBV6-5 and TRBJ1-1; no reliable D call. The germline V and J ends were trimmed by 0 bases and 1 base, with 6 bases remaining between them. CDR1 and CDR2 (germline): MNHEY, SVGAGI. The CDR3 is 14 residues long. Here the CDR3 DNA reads TGTGCCAGCAGTTACTCGATGGCGAACACTGAAGCTTTCTTT. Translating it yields CASSYSMANTEAFF.

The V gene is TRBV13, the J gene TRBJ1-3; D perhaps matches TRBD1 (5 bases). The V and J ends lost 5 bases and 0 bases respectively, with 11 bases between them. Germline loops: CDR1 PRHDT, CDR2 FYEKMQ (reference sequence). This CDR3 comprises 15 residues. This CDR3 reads CASSRDVRSGNTIYF. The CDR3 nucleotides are TGTGCCAGCAGCAGGGACGTTCGCTCTGGAAACACCATATATTTT.

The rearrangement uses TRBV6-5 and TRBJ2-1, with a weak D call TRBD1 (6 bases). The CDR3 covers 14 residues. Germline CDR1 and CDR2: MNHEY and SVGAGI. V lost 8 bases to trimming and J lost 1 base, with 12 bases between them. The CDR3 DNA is TGTGCCAGCGGGTCGGACAGTTCCTACAATGAGCAGTTCTTC. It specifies CASGSDSSYNEQFF.

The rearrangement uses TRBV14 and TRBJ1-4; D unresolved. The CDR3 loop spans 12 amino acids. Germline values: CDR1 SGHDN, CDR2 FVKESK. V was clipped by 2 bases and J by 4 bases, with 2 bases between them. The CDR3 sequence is CASSQYNEKLFF. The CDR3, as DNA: TGTGCCAGCAGCCAATATAATGAAAAACTGTTTTTT.